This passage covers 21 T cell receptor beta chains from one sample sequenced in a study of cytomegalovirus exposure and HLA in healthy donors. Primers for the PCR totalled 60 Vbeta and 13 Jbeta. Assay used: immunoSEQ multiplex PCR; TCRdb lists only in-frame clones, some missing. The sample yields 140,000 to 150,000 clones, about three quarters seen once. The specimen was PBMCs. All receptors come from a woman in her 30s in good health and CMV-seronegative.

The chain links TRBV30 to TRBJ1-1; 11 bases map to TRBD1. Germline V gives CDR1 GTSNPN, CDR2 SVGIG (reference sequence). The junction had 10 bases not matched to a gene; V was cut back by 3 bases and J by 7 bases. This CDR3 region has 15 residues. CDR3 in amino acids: CAWRFGGTGGYEAFF. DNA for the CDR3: TGTGCCTGGAGGTTCGGAGGGACAGGGGGATATGAAGCTTTCTTT.

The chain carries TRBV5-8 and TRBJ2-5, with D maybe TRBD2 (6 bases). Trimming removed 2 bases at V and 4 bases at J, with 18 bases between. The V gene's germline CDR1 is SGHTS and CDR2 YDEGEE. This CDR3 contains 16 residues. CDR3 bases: TGTGCCAGCAGCTTTGGAGGGACCACCCAAGGAGAGACCCAGTACTTC. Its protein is CASSFGGTTQGETQYF.

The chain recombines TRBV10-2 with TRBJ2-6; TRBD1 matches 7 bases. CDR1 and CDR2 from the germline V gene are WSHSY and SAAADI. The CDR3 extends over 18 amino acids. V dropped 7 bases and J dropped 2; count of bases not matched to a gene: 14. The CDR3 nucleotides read TGCGCCAGCACGAAAAGACAGGGCTTGTATCCTGGGGCCAACGTCCTGACTTTC. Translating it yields CASTKRQGLYPGANVLTF.

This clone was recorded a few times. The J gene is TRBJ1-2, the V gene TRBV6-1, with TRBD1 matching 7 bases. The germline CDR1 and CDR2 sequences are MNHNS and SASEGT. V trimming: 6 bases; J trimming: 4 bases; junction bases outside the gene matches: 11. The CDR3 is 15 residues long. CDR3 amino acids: CASSPSGTEIYGYTF. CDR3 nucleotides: TGTGCCAGCAGCCCGTCCGGGACAGAGATCTATGGCTACACCTTC.

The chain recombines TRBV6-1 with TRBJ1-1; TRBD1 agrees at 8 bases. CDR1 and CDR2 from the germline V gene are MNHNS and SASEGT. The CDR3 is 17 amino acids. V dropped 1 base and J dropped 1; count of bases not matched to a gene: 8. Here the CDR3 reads CASSEGAGGISNTEAFF. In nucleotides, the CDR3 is TGTGCCAGCAGTGAAGGGGCAGGGGGCATCTCGAACACTGAAGCTTTCTTT.

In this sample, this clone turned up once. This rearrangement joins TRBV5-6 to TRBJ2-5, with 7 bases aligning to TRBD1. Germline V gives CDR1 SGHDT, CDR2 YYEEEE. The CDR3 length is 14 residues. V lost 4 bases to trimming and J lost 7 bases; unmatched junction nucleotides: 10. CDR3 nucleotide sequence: TGTGCCAGCAGCGCGACCGGGACAGACGCGACCCAGTACTTC. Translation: CASSATGTDATQYF.

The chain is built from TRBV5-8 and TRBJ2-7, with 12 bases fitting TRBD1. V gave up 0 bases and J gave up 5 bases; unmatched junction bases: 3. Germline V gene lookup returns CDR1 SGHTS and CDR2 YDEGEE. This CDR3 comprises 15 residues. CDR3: CASSLAGTGGNEQYF. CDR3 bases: TGTGCCAGCAGCTTGGCCGGGACAGGGGGCAACGAGCAGTACTTC.

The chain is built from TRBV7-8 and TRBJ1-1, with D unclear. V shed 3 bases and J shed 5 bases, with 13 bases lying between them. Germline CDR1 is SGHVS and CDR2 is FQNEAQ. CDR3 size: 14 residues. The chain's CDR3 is CASSFVFGDTEAFF. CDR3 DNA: TGTGCCAGCAGCTTCGTGTTCGGGGATACTGAAGCTTTCTTT.

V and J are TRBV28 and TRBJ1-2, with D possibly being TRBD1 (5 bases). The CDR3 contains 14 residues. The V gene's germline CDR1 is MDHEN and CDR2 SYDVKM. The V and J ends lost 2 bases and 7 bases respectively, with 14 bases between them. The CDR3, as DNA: TGTGCCAGCAGTTTAGGAGGGGCGGAAGGTGGCTACACCTTC. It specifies CASSLGGAEGGYTF.

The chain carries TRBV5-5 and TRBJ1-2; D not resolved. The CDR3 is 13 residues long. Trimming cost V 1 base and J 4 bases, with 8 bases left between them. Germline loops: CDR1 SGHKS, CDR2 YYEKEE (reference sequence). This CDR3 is CASSLTEGYGYTF. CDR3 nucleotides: TGTGCCAGCAGCTTGACAGAGGGCTATGGCTACACCTTC.

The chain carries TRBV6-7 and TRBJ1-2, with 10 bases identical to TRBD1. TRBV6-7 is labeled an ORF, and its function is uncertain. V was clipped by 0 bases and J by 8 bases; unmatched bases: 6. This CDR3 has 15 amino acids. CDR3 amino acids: CASSYSRQGARGYTF. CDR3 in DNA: TGTGCCAGCAGTTACTCCAGACAGGGGGCGCGGGGCTACACCTTC.

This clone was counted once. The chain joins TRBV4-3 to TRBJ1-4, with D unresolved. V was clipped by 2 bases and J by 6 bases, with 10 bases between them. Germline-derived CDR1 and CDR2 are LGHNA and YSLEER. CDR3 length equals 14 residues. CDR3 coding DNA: TGCGCCAGCAGCCAACCCCTCCGGGATGAAAAACTGTTTTTT. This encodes CASSQPLRDEKLFF.

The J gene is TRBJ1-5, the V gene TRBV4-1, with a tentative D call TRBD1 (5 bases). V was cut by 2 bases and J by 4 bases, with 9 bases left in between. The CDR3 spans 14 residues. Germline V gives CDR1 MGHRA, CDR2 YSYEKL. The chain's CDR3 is CASSQLDSNQPQHF. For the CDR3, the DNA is TGCGCCAGCAGCCAACTTGACAGTAATCAGCCCCAGCATTTT.

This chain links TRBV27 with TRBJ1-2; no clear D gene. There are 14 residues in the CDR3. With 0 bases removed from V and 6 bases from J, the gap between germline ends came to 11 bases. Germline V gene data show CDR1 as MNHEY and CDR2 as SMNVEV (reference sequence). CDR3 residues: CASSLSPGSDGYTF. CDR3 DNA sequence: TGTGCCAGCAGTTTATCGCCGGGGTCCGATGGCTACACCTTC.

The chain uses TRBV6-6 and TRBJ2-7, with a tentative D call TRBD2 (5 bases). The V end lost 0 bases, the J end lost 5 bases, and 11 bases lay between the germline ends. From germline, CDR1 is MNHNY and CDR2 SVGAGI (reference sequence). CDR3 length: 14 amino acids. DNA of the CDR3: TGTGCCAGCAGTTACTCGTTTTCCGGGGACGAGCAGTACTTC. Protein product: CASSYSFSGDEQYF.

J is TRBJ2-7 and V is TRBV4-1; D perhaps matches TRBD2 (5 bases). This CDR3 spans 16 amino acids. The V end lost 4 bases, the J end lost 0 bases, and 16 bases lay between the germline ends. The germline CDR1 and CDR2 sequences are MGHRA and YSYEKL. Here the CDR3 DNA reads TGCGCCAGCAGCCCAAGCGGCACCACCGGCTCCTACGAGCAGTACTTC. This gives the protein CASSPSGTTGSYEQYF.

Here the CDR3 reads CASSLKTAQETQYF. The CDR3 DNA sequence: TGTGCCAGCAGCTTGAAGACAGCTCAAGAGACCCAGTACTTC. The genes are TRBV5-6 and TRBJ2-5; tentatively, D is TRBD1 (5 bases). CDR1 and CDR2 (germline): SGHDT, YYEEEE. Trimming took 1 base from V and 2 from J, leaving 9 bases between them. The CDR3 consists of 14 residues. Drawing the rest from reference TRBV5-6 and TRBJ2-5, the complete variable domain is DAGVTQSPTHLIKTRGQQVTLRCSPKSGHDTVSWYQQALGQGPQFIFQYYEEEERQRGNFPDRFSGHQFPNYSSELNVNALLLGDSALYLCASSLKTAQETQYFGPGTRLLVL.

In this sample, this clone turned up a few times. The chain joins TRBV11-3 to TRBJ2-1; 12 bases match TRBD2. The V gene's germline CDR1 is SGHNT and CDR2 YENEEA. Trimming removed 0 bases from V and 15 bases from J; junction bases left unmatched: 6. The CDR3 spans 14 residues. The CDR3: CASSLDGLAGTLFF. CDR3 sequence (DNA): TGTGCCAGCAGCTTAGATGGACTAGCGGGGACTCTGTTCTTC.

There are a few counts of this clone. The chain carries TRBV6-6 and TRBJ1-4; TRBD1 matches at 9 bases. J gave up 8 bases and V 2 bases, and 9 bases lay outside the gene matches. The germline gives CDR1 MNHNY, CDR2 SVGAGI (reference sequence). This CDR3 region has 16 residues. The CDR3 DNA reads TGTGCCAGCAGTTACCCCCACGACAGGGGGGGGGAAAAACTGTTTTTT. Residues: CASSYPHDRGGEKLFF.

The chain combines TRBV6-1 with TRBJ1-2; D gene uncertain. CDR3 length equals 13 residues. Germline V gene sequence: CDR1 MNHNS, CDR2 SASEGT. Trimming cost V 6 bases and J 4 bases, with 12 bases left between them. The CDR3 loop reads CASRAAVLYGYTF. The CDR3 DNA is TGTGCCAGCAGGGCGGCAGTACTCTATGGCTACACCTTC.

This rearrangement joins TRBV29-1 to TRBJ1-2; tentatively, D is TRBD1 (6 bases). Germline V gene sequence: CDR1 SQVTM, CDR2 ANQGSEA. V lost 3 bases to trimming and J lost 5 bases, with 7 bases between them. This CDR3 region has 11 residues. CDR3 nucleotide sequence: TGCAGCGTTGACCAGGGGTATGGCTACACCTTC. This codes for CSVDQGYGYTF.